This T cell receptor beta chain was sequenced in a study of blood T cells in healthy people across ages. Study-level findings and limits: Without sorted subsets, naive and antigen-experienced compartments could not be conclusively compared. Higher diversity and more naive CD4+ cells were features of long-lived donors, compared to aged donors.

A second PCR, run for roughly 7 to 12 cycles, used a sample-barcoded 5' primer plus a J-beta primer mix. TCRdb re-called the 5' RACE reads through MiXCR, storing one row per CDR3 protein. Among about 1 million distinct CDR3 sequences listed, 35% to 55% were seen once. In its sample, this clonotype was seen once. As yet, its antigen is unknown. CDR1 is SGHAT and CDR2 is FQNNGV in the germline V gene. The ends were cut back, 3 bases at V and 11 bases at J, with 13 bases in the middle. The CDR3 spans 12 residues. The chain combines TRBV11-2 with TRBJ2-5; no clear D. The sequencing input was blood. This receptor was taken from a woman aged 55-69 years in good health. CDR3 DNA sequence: TGTGCCAGCAGCTTTGGGAACAATGAGCAGTACTTC. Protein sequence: CASSFGNNEQYF. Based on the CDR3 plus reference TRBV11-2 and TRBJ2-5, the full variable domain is EAGVAQSPRYKIIEKRQSVAFWCNPISGHATLYWYQQILGQGPKLLIQFQNNGVVDDSQLPKDRFSAERLKGVDSTLKIQPAKLEDSAVYLCASSFGNNEQYFGPGTRLLVL.